This TCR beta chain was identified in a study of response to subunit inactivated influenza vaccine. The V and J ends lost 0 bases and 4 bases respectively, with 15 bases between them. The CDR3 consists of 16 residues. Germline V CDR1 and CDR2: SGHKS, YYEKEE (reference sequence). This clonotype was seen repeatedly, ten times or more. Its antigen is undetermined. Study observations and caveats: T cells newly recruited by each seasonal influenza vaccination are few, the authors suggested.

In TCRdb, the RT-PCR reads were re-called with MiXCR into one record per CDR3 protein. Altogether roughly 570,000 distinct CDR3 sequences are present, around 13% being singletons, with the ten largest covering around 14%. The specimen was PBMCs from blood, collected roughly 45 days after vaccination. The receptor's source is a man aged 45-65 years who received an inactivated influenza vaccine. This chain uses TRBV5-5 with TRBJ2-3; D uncertain. In nucleotides, the CDR3 is TGTGCCAGCAGCTTGGTCGGCAGTTCAAGCGCAGATACGCAGTATTTT. This encodes CASSLVGSSSADTQYF.